Sequencing of this TCR beta chain was carried out in a study of cytomegalovirus exposure and HLA in healthy donors. Sequencing used immunoSEQ multiplex PCR; TCRdb keeps in-frame clones, though not all of them. The profile covers some 120,000 clones, with approximately 87% appearing a single time and 2% to 2.5% taken by the ten largest. Sequenced sample: PBMCs. The receptor's source is a woman in her twenties or thirties in good health and CMV-seronegative.

The CDR3 spells CASSEGQGGLGEQYF. DNA for the CDR3: TGTGCCAGCAGTGAAGGACAGGGAGGTCTCGGCGAGCAGTACTTC. The chain recombines TRBV2 with TRBJ2-7, with D maybe TRBD1 (7 bases). The length of the CDR3 is 15 residues. CDR1 and CDR2 from the germline V gene are SNHLY and FYNNEI. Trimming shortened V by 1 base and J by 6 bases, and 16 bases separated the two germline ends.